A single sample gave rise to the 21 T cell receptor beta chains below, sequenced in a study of T cell changes during pregnancy in multiple sclerosis. TCRdb's table, derived via immunoSEQ multiplex PCR, lists solely in-frame clones and lacks some. Of around 36,000 clones in the sample, roughly 90% were seen once. The sample consisted of CD4+ T cells from peripheral blood mononuclear cells, taken in the third trimester of pregnancy. These TCRs come from a female donor with multiple sclerosis, enrolled in a pregnancy study.

This sequence joins TRBV10-3 and TRBJ2-7; maybe TRBD2 (6 bases). V shed 3 bases and J shed 2 bases, with 17 bases lying between them. The CDR3 has 16 amino acids. The V gene's germline CDR1 is ENHRY and CDR2 SYGVKD. In DNA, the CDR3 is TGTGCCATCAGTGACTTACAAGGGAGGTCAACCTACGAGCAGTACTTC. Its translation is CAISDLQGRSTYEQYF.

The CDR3 loop is CASSPRTGDKTEQFF. The CDR3 bases are TGTGCCAGCAGTCCCCGGACAGGGGATAAGACTGAGCAGTTCTTC. V gene TRBV27 combines with J gene TRBJ2-1, with 9 bases lining up with TRBD1. Germline-derived CDR1 and CDR2 are MNHEY and SMNVEV (reference sequence). V lost 5 bases, J lost 9 bases, and 11 bases stayed unmatched. CDR3 size: 15 residues.

The chain carries TRBV7-9 and TRBJ2-7; no definite D call. The V and J ends lost 0 bases and 2 bases respectively, with 8 bases between them. This CDR3 has 14 amino acids. Germline CDR1 reads SEHNR; CDR2 reads FQNEAQ (reference sequence). CDR3 DNA sequence: TGTGCCAGCAGCTTAGCGCAGGTCGCCTACGAGCAGTACTTC. It is translated as CASSLAQVAYEQYF.

The J gene is TRBJ1-5, the V gene TRBV4-1, with D unresolved. Between the trimmed V and J ends, which lost 0 bases and 4 bases, there was a span of 10 bases. In germline, CDR1 is MGHRA, CDR2 YSYEKL. This CDR3 is 15 amino acids long. Here the CDR3 DNA reads TGCGCCAGCAGCCAAGATAGTGCGGTAAATCAGCCCCAGCATTTT. Its translation is CASSQDSAVNQPQHF.

The CDR3 coding sequence is TGTGCCAGCAGTTTCTTTTCAGGGGGTGGCTTGGGGGAGCAGTACTTC. Protein product: CASSFFSGGGLGEQYF. The chain uses TRBV27 and TRBJ2-7; 7 nucleotides line up with TRBD1. J was trimmed by 7 bases and V by 3 bases; bases with no gene match: 15. This CDR3 is built from 16 residues. Per the germline V gene, CDR1 is MNHEY and CDR2 is SMNVEV (reference sequence).

V usage is TRBV5-1 and J usage is TRBJ1-1; the match to TRBD1 covers 10 bases. The CDR3 spans 14 residues. Germline V gene data show CDR1 as SGHRS and CDR2 as YFSETQ. The V gene end was trimmed by 4 bases and the J gene end by 6 bases; junction bases not matched to a gene: 6. This chain's CDR3 is CASSKTGGRAEAFF. In nucleotides, the CDR3 is TGCGCCAGCAGCAAGACAGGGGGCCGCGCTGAAGCTTTCTTT.

The chain recombines TRBV19 with TRBJ2-6; D call uncertain. CDR1 and CDR2 from the germline V gene are LNHDA and SQIVND (reference sequence). The germline V and J ends were trimmed by 3 bases and 4 bases, with 4 bases remaining between them. The CDR3 runs to 13 residues. CDR3 coding DNA: TGTGCCAGTAGTATGTCAGGGGCCAACGTCCTGACTTTC. Protein: CASSMSGANVLTF.

The genes are TRBV5-1 and TRBJ2-3; 8 bases map to TRBD2. J lost 4 bases, V lost 0 bases, and 7 bases had no gene match. Germline values: CDR1 SGHRS, CDR2 YFSETQ. This CDR3 has 16 residues. The CDR3 coding sequence is TGCGCCAGCAGCTTGGGGTTAGCGGGATTCCCAGATACGCAGTATTTT. Translating gives CASSLGLAGFPDTQYF. The complete variable domain, with remaining parts taken from reference TRBV5-1 and TRBJ2-3, reads KAGVTQTPRYLIKTRGQQVTLSCSPISGHRSVSWYQQTPGQGLQFLFEYFSETQRNKGNFPGRFSGRQFSNSRSEMNVSTLELGDSALYLCASSLGLAGFPDTQYFGPGTRLTVL.

The chain links TRBV9 to TRBJ2-2, with D perhaps matching TRBD2 (7 bases). V lost 0 bases, J lost 0 bases, and 15 bases lay in between. CDR1 SGDLS and CDR2 YYNGEE come from the germline V gene. This CDR3 contains 18 residues. The CDR3 DNA reads TGTGCCAGCAGCGTAGCTCCCACAGGGAGGGCGAACACCGGGGAGCTGTTTTTT. Amino acid sequence: CASSVAPTGRANTGELFF.

V usage is TRBV25-1 and J usage is TRBJ1-4; 7 nucleotides align to TRBD1. The CDR3 spans 15 residues. Losses at the gene ends were 5 bases for V and 4 bases for J; bases not matched to a gene: 7. CDR1 MGHDK and CDR2 SYGVNS come from the germline V gene. Written as DNA, the CDR3 is TGTGCCAGCAGTTCTCAGGGACAGATTAATGAAAAACTGTTTTTT. Protein product: CASSSQGQINEKLFF.

As DNA, the CDR3 is TGTGCCAGCAGCCCCGGTGCCCAGGGGTATGGCTACACCTTC. This encodes CASSPGAQGYGYTF. The chain joins TRBV7-2 to TRBJ1-2, with D perhaps matching TRBD1 (6 bases). V gave up 5 bases and J gave up 5 bases, with 15 bases separating them. This CDR3 is 14 amino acids long. Germline CDR1 SGHTA, CDR2 FQGNSA.

The chain is built from TRBV7-2 and TRBJ2-6; TRBD1 agrees at 7 bases. V shed 5 bases and J 4 bases; nucleotides not matched to a gene: 8. The CDR3 contains 16 residues. In germline, CDR1 is SGHTA, CDR2 FQGNSA. CDR3 amino acids: CASSINRGPGANVLTF. Written as DNA, the CDR3 is TGTGCCAGCAGCATAAACAGGGGACCCGGGGCCAACGTCCTGACTTTC.

The gene calls are TRBV11-2 and TRBJ2-7, with TRBD2 matching over 7 bases. Germline CDR1 SGHAT, CDR2 FQNNGV. V lost 5 bases to trimming and J lost 7 bases; unmatched junction nucleotides: 2. The CDR3 consists of 11 residues. CDR3 sequence (DNA): TGTGCCAGCAGCCCGGGGGGAGAGCAGTACTTC. The encoded protein is CASSPGGEQYF.

The chain recombines TRBV7-3 with TRBJ2-3, with 9 bases matching TRBD2. Germline V gene lookup returns CDR1 SGHTA and CDR2 FQGTGA. The CDR3 sequence is 14 residues long. Unmatched junction bases numbered 7, after V lost 8 bases and J lost 4 bases. This CDR3 is CASRGLAPPDTQYF. Here the CDR3 DNA reads TGTGCCAGCCGGGGACTAGCTCCCCCAGATACGCAGTATTTT.

The chain is built from TRBV27 and TRBJ1-5, with D possibly being TRBD1 (6 bases). Germline V gene data show CDR1 as MNHEY and CDR2 as SMNVEV (reference sequence). Trimming stripped 5 bases from V and 7 bases from J, with 15 bases between. The CDR3 totals 14 residues. CDR3 bases: TGTGCCAGCAGTCCCGGGACATTGCGGCAGCCCCAGCATTTT. This sequence encodes CASSPGTLRQPQHF.

The CDR3 sequence: CASRLGQTSTDTQYF. CDR3 nucleotides: TGCGCCAGCAGACTGGGACAGACCAGCACAGATACGCAGTATTTT. The chain joins TRBV4-1 to TRBJ2-3; 7 bases fit TRBD1. CDR1 and CDR2 from the germline V gene are MGHRA and YSYEKL. This CDR3 contains 15 residues. V was pared by 6 bases and J by 0 bases, with 6 bases of the junction left unmatched.

The rearrangement links TRBV7-2 to TRBJ1-5, with D maybe TRBD1 (6 bases). Trimming took off 5 bases at V and 1 base at J, with 18 bases between the two ends. Looked up from germline, CDR1 is SGHTA and CDR2 is FQGNSA. The CDR3 is made up of 17 amino acids. CDR3 region: CASSPGGGRVSNQPQHF. Written as DNA, the CDR3 is TGTGCCAGCAGCCCCGGGGGGGGGCGTGTGAGCAATCAGCCCCAGCATTTT.

This clone was seen only once. J is TRBJ2-7 and V is TRBV28; 9 positions match TRBD2. J was trimmed by 5 bases and V by 7 bases; bases with no gene match: 12. CDR1 is MDHEN, CDR2 SYDVKM, per germline. This CDR3 has 15 amino acids. The CDR3 sequence: CASTPIAGEHDEQYF. The CDR3 nucleotides are TGTGCCAGCACTCCTATAGCGGGGGAGCACGACGAGCAGTACTTC.

This sequence joins TRBV28 and TRBJ2-7, with 10 bases identical to TRBD1. The J segment lost 6 bases and the V segment lost 8 bases, leaving 10 bases of the junction unmatched. Germline V CDR1 and CDR2: MDHEN, SYDVKM. The CDR3 sequence is 14 residues long. In DNA, the CDR3 is TGTGCCAGCCGGCGGACAGGGGGAGTGGGCGAGCAGTACTTC. Encoded protein: CASRRTGGVGEQYF.

The chain carries TRBV5-8 and TRBJ2-7; no clear D gene. The CDR3 sequence is 13 residues long. Trimming removed 1 base from V and 3 bases from J, with 8 bases in between. Germline V gives CDR1 SGHTS, CDR2 YDEGEE. CDR3 in DNA: TGTGCCAGCAGCTTGCAGGCGTTCTACGAGCAGTACTTC. It codes for CASSLQAFYEQYF.

This clone appeared a few times. The chain couples TRBV5-1 to TRBJ2-1, with D maybe TRBD2 (5 bases). V was shortened by 4 bases and J by 3 bases, with 11 bases between the two germline ends. Germline V gene data show CDR1 as SGHRS and CDR2 as YFSETQ. The length of the CDR3 is 14 residues. CDR3 amino acids: CASSPPAGYNEQFF. CDR3 nucleotide sequence: TGCGCCAGCAGCCCCCCCGCGGGCTACAATGAGCAGTTCTTC.